These T cell receptor beta chains were read from a single sample in a study of cytomegalovirus exposure and HLA in healthy donors. Profiling relied on immunoSEQ multiplex PCR, and the TCRdb table lists in-frame clones only, not all of them. Of about 110,000 clones in the sample, around 62% were seen once. The sample taken for sequencing was PBMCs. The receptors derive from a man aged 30 to 39 in good health and CMV-seropositive. Both conserved end residues are part of each CDR3. A D gene is named only where the DNA matches it firmly. Where a row states a size, it is once, few, many or the class of an expanded clone; other rows omit it.

clone_size,j_call,cdr3_length,v_call,d_call,cdr3_aa,cdr3_nt
.,TRBJ2-7,13,TRBV5-6,.,CASSFGQTYEQYF,TGTGCCAGCAGCTTCGGACAGACCTACGAGCAGTACTTC
few,TRBJ1-1,15,TRBV7-6,.,CASSLGGVRNTEAFF,TGTGCCAGCAGCTTAGGGGGGGTGCGGAACACTGAAGCTTTCTTT
.,TRBJ2-5,15,TRBV11-1,.,CASSQRGAGQETQYF,TGTGCCAGCAGCCAACGGGGGGCGGGTCAAGAGACCCAGTACTTC
.,TRBJ2-7,14,TRBV6-5,TRBD2,CASSYVGGAYEQYF,TGTGCCAGCAGTTACGTCGGGGGGGCCTACGAGCAGTACTTC
once,TRBJ2-7,16,TRBV12-5,TRBD1,CASGLLRSGQGGEQYF,TGTGCTAGTGGTTTGCTACGGTCGGGACAGGGTGGTGAGCAGTACTTC
.,TRBJ1-3,17,TRBV2,TRBD1,CASSDWSGGNSGNTIYF,TGTGCCAGCAGTGATTGGTCAGGGGGGAACTCTGGAAACACCATATATTTT
.,TRBJ1-1,15,TRBV5-1,.,CASSSISPRGTEAFF,TGCGCCAGCAGCTCCATTTCACCCCGGGGGACTGAAGCTTTCTTT
.,TRBJ1-2,17,TRBV19,.,CASTPIGAGIDNYGYTF,TGTGCCAGTACCCCAATAGGCGCAGGCATAGATAACTATGGCTACACCTTC
.,TRBJ2-1,13,TRBV6-5,TRBD1,CASSLGTVYKQFF,TGTGCCAGCAGTCTTGGGACAGTCTATAAGCAGTTCTTC
few,TRBJ1-2,15,TRBV7-9,.,CASMKAGQAGLGYTF,TGTGCCAGCATGAAAGCGGGGCAGGCCGGCCTTGGCTACACCTTC
.,TRBJ1-6,14,TRBV7-9,.,CASSLGSPQGPLHF,TGTGCCAGCAGCTTAGGGTCGCCCCAGGGCCCCCTCCACTTT
.,TRBJ1-5,14,TRBV2,TRBD1,CASSGQGVGQPQHF,TGTGCCAGCAGTGGACAGGGCGTGGGTCAGCCCCAGCATTTT
few,TRBJ2-7,17,TRBV14,TRBD2,CASSPYSLAGLTYEQYF,TGTGCCAGCAGCCCTTACTCTTTAGCGGGGCTAACCTACGAGCAGTACTTC
.,TRBJ2-3,16,TRBV7-9,TRBD1,CASSLEARGQTDTQYF,TGTGCCAGCAGCTTAGAGGCCAGGGGGCAAACAGATACGCAGTATTTT
.,TRBJ1-2,14,TRBV5-1,TRBD1,CASSQGQGALGYTF,TGCGCCAGCAGCCAGGGACAGGGGGCCTTAGGCTACACCTTC
.,TRBJ2-7,12,TRBV28,.,CGALPSSYEQYF,TGTGGAGCCTTGCCGAGCTCCTACGAGCAGTACTTC
.,TRBJ1-4,14,TRBV18,.,CASSPGGSNEKLFF,TGTGCCAGCTCACCTGGGGGGAGTAATGAAAAACTGTTTTTT
.,TRBJ2-3,21,TRBV6-1,TRBD2,CASSEWFMGTSGGAWADTQYF,TGTGCCAGCAGTGAATGGTTCATGGGGACTAGCGGGGGGGCGTGGGCAGATACGCAGTATTTT
.,TRBJ2-2,16,TRBV11-1,.,CASSLGPVANTGELFF,TGTGCCAGCAGCTTAGGTCCGGTCGCGAACACCGGGGAGCTGTTTTTT
few,TRBJ1-2,13,TRBV6-5,TRBD1,CASGQGAWSGYTF,TGTGCCAGCGGACAGGGGGCATGGAGTGGCTACACCTTC
.,TRBJ2-1,13,TRBV4-1,.,CASSQASDNEQFF,TGCGCCAGCAGCCAAGCTTCGGACAATGAGCAGTTCTTC
.,TRBJ2-3,13,TRBV18,.,CASYRGGTDTQYF,TGTGCCAGCTACCGCGGGGGCACAGATACGCAGTATTTT
.,TRBJ2-2,13,TRBV27,.,CASSLRGPGELFF,TGTGCCAGCAGTCTCAGGGGTCCCGGGGAGCTGTTTTTT
.,TRBJ2-5,16,TRBV2,TRBD2,CASSGLAGGAGETQYF,TGTGCCAGCAGCGGACTAGCGGGGGGGGCCGGGGAGACCCAGTACTTC
.,TRBJ2-5,15,TRBV28,.,CASSAPHGGQETQYF,TGTGCCAGCAGTGCCCCTCATGGCGGGCAAGAGACCCAGTACTTC
.,TRBJ1-2,14,TRBV5-6,.,CASKAQVLNYGYTF,TGTGCCAGCAAGGCCCAGGTCCTTAACTATGGCTACACCTTC
.,TRBJ1-5,15,TRBV7-9,.,CASSSGHLTDPPQHF,TGTGCCAGCAGTTCGGGACACCTAACGGATCCGCCCCAGCATTTT
.,TRBJ1-5,12,TRBV12-5,.,CASASGPQPQHF,TGTGCTAGTGCATCTGGGCCCCAGCCCCAGCATTTT
few,TRBJ1-5,14,TRBV6-1,TRBD1,CASILGQYNQPQHF,TGTGCCAGTATCTTGGGACAGTACAATCAGCCCCAGCATTTT
few,TRBJ1-2,12,TRBV19,.,CASSMREEGYTF,TGTGCCAGTAGTATGAGGGAGGAGGGCTACACCTTC
.,TRBJ2-7,12,TRBV10-3,.,CAIGTGGHEQYF,TGTGCCATCGGGACTGGGGGTCACGAGCAGTACTTC
few,TRBJ1-4,14,TRBV5-6,TRBD1,CASSFDRVAEKLFF,TGTGCCAGCAGCTTTGACAGGGTAGCCGAAAAACTGTTTTTT
few,TRBJ2-7,14,TRBV5-1,TRBD1,CASSDDRGQVEQYF,TGCGCCAGCAGCGATGACAGGGGGCAAGTCGAGCAGTACTTC
.,TRBJ1-5,14,TRBV5-5,TRBD1,CASSVHTGGRPQHF,TGTGCCAGCAGCGTTCACACAGGGGGCCGGCCCCAGCATTTT
.,TRBJ1-1,14,TRBV7-2,TRBD1,CASSLLSDRDEAFF,TGTGCCAGCAGCTTATTATCGGACAGGGATGAAGCTTTCTTT
.,TRBJ2-7,14,TRBV4-1,TRBD1,CASSRGTGGNEQYF,TGCGCCAGCAGCCGAGGGACAGGGGGCAACGAGCAGTACTTC
.,TRBJ2-3,15,TRBV27,TRBD2,CASSTLRGVTDTQYF,TGTGCCAGCAGCACCCTCCGGGGGGTCACAGATACGCAGTATTTT
.,TRBJ2-6,14,TRBV2,.,CASSSISGANVLTF,TGTGCCAGCAGTTCTATTAGTGGGGCCAACGTCCTGACTTTC
.,TRBJ2-2,14,TRBV5-6,.,CASSSQGYTGELFF,TGTGCCAGCAGCTCGCAGGGTTACACCGGGGAGCTGTTTTTT